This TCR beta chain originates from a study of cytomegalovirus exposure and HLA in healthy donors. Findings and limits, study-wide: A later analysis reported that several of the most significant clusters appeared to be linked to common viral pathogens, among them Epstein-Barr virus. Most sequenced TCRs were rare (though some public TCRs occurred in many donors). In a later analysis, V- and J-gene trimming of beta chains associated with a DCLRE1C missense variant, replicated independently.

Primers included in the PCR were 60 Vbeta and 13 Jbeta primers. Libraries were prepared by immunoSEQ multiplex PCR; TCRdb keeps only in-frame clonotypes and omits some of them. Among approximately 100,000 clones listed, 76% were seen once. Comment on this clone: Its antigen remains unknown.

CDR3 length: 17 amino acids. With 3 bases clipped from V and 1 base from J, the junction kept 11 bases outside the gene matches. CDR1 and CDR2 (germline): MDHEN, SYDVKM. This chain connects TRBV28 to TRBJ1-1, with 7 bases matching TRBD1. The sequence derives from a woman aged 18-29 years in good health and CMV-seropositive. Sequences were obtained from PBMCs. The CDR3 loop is CASSFLQLTGTNTEAFF. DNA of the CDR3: TGTGCCAGCAGTTTCCTCCAATTGACAGGGACGAACACTGAAGCTTTCTTT.